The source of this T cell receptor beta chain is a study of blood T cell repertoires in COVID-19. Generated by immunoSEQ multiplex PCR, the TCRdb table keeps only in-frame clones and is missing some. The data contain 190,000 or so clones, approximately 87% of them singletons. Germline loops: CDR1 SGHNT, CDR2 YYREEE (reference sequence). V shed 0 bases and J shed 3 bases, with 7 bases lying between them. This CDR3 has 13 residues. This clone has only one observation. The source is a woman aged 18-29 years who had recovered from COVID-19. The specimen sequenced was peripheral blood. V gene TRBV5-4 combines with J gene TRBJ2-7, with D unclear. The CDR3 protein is CASSLVAVYEQYF. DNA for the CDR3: TGTGCCAGCAGCTTGGTGGCAGTCTACGAGCAGTACTTC. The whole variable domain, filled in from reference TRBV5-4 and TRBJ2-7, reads ETGVTQSPTHLIKTRGQQVTLRCSSQSGHNTVSWYQQALGQGPQFIFQYYREEENGRGNFPPRFSGLQFPNYSSELNVNALELDDSALYLCASSLVAVYEQYFGPGTRLTVT.